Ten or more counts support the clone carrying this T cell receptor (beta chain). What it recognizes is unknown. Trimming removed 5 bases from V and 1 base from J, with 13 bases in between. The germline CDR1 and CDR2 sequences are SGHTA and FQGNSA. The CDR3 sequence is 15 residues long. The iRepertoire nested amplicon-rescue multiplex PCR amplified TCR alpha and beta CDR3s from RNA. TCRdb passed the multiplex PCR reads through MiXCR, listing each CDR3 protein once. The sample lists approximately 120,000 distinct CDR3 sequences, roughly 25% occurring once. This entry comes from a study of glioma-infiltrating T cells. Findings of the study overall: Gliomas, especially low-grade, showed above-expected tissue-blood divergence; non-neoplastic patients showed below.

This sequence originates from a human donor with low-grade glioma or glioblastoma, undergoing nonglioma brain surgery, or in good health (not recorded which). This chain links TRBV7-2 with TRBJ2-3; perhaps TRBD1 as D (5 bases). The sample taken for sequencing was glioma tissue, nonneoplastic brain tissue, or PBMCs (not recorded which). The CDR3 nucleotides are TGTGCCAGCAGCCTGGTAGGGGTGGGCACAGATACGCAGTATTTT. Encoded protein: CASSLVGVGTDTQYF.